This T cell receptor (beta chain) was observed in a study of OX40 agonist ivuxolimab in advanced cancers. Clones were sequenced by immunoSEQ multiplex PCR, and TCRdb holds only the in-frame ones, with some missing. The data show roughly 64,000 clones, approximately 80% seen once. CDR3 length equals 18 residues. The junction had 15 bases not matched to a gene; V was cut back by 5 bases and J by 2 bases. Germline-derived CDR1 and CDR2 are SGHTA and FQGTGA. The sequence came from an adult with an advanced solid tumor such as melanoma, head and neck, liver or kidney cancer. Sequencing used CD4+ or CD8+ T cells sorted from blood, obtained in a trial of the OX40 agonist ivuxolimab. The gene calls are TRBV7-3 and TRBJ2-3; TRBD2 aligns across 8 bases. CDR3 coding DNA: TGTGCCAGCAGCCGAAGTATAGCAAAGCGGGGGACCACAGATACGCAGTATTTT. It codes for CASSRSIAKRGTTDTQYF.